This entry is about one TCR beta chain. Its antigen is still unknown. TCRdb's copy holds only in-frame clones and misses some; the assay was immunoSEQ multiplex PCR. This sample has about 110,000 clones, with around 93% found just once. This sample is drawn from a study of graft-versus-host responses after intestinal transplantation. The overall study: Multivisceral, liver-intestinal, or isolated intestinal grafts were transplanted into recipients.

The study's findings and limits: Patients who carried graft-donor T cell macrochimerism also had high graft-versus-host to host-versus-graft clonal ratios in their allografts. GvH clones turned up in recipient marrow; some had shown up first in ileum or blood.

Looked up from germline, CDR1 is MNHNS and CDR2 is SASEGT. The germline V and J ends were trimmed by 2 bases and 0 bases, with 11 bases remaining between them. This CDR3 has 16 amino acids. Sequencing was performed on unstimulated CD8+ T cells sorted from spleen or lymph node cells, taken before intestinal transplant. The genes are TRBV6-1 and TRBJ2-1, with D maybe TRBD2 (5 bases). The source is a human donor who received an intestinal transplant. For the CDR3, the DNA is TGTGCCAGCAGTGAATTGAGGGCGAGCTCCTACAATGAGCAGTTCTTC. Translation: CASSELRASSYNEQFF.